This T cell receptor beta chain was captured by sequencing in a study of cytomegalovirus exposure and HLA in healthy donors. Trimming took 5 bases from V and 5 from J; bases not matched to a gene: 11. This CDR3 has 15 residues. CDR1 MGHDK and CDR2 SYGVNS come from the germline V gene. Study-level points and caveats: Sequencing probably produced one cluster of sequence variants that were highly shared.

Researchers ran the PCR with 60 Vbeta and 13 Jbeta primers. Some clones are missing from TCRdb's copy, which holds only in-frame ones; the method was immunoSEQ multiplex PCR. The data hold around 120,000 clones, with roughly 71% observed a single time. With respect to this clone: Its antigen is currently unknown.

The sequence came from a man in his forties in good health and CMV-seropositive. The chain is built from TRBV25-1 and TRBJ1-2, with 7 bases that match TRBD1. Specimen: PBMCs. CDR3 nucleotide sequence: TGTGCCAGCAGTTCCCCTCCGGGACAGCCATATGGCTACACCTTC. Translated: CASSSPPGQPYGYTF.